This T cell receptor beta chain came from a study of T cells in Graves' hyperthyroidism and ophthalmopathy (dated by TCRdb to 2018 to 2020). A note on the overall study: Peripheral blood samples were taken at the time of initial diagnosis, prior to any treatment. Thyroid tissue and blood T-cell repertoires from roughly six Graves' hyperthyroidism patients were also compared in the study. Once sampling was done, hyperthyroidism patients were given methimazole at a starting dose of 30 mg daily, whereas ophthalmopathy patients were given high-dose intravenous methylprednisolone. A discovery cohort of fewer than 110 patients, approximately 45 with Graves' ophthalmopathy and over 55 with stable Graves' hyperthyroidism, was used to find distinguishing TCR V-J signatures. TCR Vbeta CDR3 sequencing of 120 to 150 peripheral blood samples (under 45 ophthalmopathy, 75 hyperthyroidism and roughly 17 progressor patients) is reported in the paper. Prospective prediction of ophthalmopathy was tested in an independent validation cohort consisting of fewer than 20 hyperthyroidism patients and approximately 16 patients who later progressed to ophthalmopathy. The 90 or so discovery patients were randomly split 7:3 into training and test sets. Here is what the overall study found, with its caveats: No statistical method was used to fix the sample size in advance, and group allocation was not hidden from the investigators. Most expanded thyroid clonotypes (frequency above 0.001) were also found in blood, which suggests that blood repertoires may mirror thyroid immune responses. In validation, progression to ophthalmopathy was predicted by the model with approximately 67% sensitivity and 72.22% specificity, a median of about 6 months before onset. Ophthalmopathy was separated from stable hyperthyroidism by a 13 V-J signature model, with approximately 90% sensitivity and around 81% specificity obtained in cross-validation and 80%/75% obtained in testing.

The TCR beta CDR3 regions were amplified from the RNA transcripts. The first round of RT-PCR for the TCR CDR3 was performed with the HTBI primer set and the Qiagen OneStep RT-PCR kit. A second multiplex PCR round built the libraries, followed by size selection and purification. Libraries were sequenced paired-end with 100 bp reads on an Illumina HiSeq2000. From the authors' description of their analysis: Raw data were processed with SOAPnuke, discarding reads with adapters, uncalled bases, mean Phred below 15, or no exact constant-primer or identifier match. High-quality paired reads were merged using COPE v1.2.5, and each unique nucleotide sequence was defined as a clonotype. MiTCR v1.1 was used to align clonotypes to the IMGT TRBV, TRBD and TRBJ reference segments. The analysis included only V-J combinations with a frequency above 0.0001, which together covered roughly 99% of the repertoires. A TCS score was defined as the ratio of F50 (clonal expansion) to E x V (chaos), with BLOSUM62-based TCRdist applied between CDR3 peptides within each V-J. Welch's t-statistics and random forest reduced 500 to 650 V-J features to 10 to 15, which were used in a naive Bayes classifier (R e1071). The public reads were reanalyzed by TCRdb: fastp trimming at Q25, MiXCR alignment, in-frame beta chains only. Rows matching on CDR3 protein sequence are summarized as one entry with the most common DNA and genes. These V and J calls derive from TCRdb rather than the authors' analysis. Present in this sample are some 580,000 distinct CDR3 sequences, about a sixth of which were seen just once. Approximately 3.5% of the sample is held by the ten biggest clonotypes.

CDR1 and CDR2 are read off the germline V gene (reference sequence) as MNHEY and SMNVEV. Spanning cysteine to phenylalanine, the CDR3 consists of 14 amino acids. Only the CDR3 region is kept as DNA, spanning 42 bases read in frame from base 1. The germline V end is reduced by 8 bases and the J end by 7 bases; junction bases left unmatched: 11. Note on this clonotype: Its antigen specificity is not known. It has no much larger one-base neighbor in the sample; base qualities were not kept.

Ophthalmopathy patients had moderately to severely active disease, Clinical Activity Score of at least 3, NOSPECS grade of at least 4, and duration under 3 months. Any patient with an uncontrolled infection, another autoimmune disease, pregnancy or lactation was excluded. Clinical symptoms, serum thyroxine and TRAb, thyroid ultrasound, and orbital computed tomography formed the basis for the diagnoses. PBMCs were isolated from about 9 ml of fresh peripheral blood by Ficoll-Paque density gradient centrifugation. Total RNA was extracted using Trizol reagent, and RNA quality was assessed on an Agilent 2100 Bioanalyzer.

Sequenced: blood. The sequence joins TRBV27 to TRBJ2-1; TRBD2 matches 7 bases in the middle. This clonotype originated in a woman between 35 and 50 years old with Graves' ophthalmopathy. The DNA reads TGTGCCAGCCGCGGGAGTATCTCGAGGAATGAGCAGTTCTTC. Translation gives CASRGSISRNEQFF.